These 28 T cell receptor beta chains were all obtained from the same sample, sequenced in a study of T cell changes during pregnancy in multiple sclerosis. Assay used: immunoSEQ multiplex PCR; TCRdb lists only in-frame clones, some missing. The repertoire holds tens of thousands of clones, with roughly 90% as singletons. This sample comprised CD4+ T cells from peripheral blood mononuclear cells, obtained in the third trimester of pregnancy. The receptors originated from a female donor with multiple sclerosis, enrolled in a pregnancy study.

This chain connects TRBV7-3 to TRBJ1-4, with a tentative D call TRBD1 (5 bases). From germline, CDR1 is SGHTA and CDR2 FQGTGA. CDR3 length: 13 residues. V lost 4 bases and J 7 bases, leaving 10 bases between the germline ends. CDR3 sequence reads: CASSSRQGEKLFF. The CDR3 DNA reads as TGTGCCAGCAGCTCTCGCCAGGGTGAAAAACTGTTTTTT.

In this sample, this clone turned up once. Written as DNA, the CDR3 is TGTGCCAGCAGCTCGGACGGGGAATGGACTAGCGGGAGCAGGGAGACCCAGTACTTC. Amino acid sequence: CASSSDGEWTSGSRETQYF. This sequence joins TRBV5-6 and TRBJ2-5; TRBD2 agrees at 13 bases. J gave up 5 bases and V 3 bases, and 16 bases lay outside the gene matches. Germline V lookup: CDR1 SGHDT, CDR2 YYEEEE. CDR3 size: 19 residues.

The chain couples TRBV7-3 to TRBJ2-5; 12 bases agree with TRBD2. The trim removed 2 bases at V and 4 bases at J, leaving 17 bases unmatched. Per germline, CDR1 SGHTA and CDR2 FQGTGA. This CDR3 comprises 20 residues. CDR3 bases: TGTGCCAGCAGCTTATATCAGGGGGGGCTAGCGGGAGGGGAGGGAGAGACCCAGTACTTC. Its protein product is CASSLYQGGLAGGEGETQYF.

This sequence joins TRBV7-2 and TRBJ2-1; the D gene is possibly TRBD2 (7 bases). V lost 6 bases, J lost 7 bases, and 19 bases lay in between. The CDR3 is 15 amino acids. Germline assignment: CDR1 SGHTA and CDR2 FQGNSA. CDR3 sequence: CASSGGGGIGNEQFF. For the CDR3, the DNA is TGTGCCAGCAGTGGAGGGGGAGGGATAGGGAATGAGCAGTTCTTC. Full variable domain (missing parts from reference TRBV7-2 and TRBJ2-1): GAGVSQSPSNKVTEKGKDVELRCDPISGHTALYWYRQSLGQGLEFLIYFQGNSAPDKSGLPSDRFSAERTGGSVSTLTIQRTQQEDSAVYLCASSGGGGIGNEQFFGPGTRLTVL.

This rearrangement joins TRBV28 to TRBJ1-1; 7 bases are shared with TRBD1. CDR1 and CDR2 from the germline V gene are MDHEN and SYDVKM. After removal of 4 bases from V and 11 bases from J, the junction contained 10 bases not matched to a gene. This CDR3 comprises 13 residues. CDR3 bases: TGTGCCAGCAGTTCCTCGGACAGGCTGGAGGCTTTCTTT. Translation: CASSSSDRLEAFF.

The chain employs TRBV18 and TRBJ2-7; no reliable D call. The V gene's germline CDR1 is KGHSH and CDR2 LQKENI. The V end lost 2 bases, the J end lost 3 bases, and 8 bases lay between the germline ends. This CDR3 comprises 13 residues. CDR3 sequence (DNA): TGTGCCAGCTCACCATTTGCAGACTACGAGCAGTACTTC. Protein: CASSPFADYEQYF.

The V call is TRBV11-2, the J call TRBJ2-5; maybe TRBD1 (6 bases). The V gene lost 3 bases and the J gene lost 5 bases, with 16 bases spanning the gap. The CDR3 is 15 amino acids. Germline CDR1 SGHAT, CDR2 FQNNGV. The CDR3 reads CASSFNRGGVETQYF. The DNA of the CDR3 is TGTGCCAGCAGCTTTAACAGAGGGGGTGTCGAGACCCAGTACTTC.

The chain joins TRBV6-1 to TRBJ1-2; D might be TRBD1 (6 bases). The CDR3 runs to 12 residues. Germline V CDR1 and CDR2: MNHNS, SASEGT. V lost 6 bases, J lost 7 bases, and 12 bases lay in between. The CDR3 DNA reads as TGTGCCAGCAGCAAGACAGGTTTTGGCTACACCTTC. Its translation is CASSKTGFGYTF.

The chain carries TRBV30 and TRBJ1-1, with a tentative D call TRBD1 (5 bases). CDR1 is GTSNPN, CDR2 SVGIG, per germline (reference sequence). CDR3 length: 19 residues. The V end was cut by 0 bases, the J end by 0 bases, with 23 bases between. CDR3 coding DNA: TGTGCCTGGAGTGTACTTTATGGGACTGCCACCCCCCTGAACACTGAAGCTTTCTTT. It is translated as CAWSVLYGTATPLNTEAFF.

This chain links TRBV7-6 with TRBJ2-7; D ambiguous. The V end lost 5 bases, the J end lost 1 base, and 9 bases lay between the germline ends. This CDR3 is built from 13 residues. Germline CDR1 is SGHVS and CDR2 is FNYEAQ. The CDR3 protein is CASSPFLSYEQYF. The CDR3 nucleotides are TGTGCCAGCAGCCCTTTCCTATCCTACGAGCAGTACTTC.

The gene calls are TRBV7-8 and TRBJ2-1, with D possibly matching TRBD2 (5 bases). Trimming stripped 4 bases from V and 8 bases from J, with 18 bases between. CDR1 and CDR2 from the germline V gene are SGHVS and FQNEAQ. The CDR3 is made up of 15 amino acids. The CDR3 region is CASSSKRTLADEQFF. The CDR3 nucleotides are TGTGCCAGCAGCTCGAAAAGAACGCTAGCAGATGAGCAGTTCTTC.

Only a few counts were recorded for this clone. This chain links TRBV28 with TRBJ1-2; perhaps TRBD1 as D (5 bases). CDR1 is MDHEN, CDR2 SYDVKM, per germline. This CDR3 has 13 residues. The V end was cut by 1 base, the J end by 4 bases, with 7 bases between. The CDR3 here is CASSLYQGYGYTF. CDR3 in DNA: TGTGCCAGCAGTTTATACCAGGGCTATGGCTACACCTTC.

V and J are TRBV19 and TRBJ2-1, with 10 bases aligning to TRBD2. V lost 8 bases and J lost 2; bases outside the gene matches: 9. The length of the CDR3 is 16 residues. CDR1 LNHDA and CDR2 SQIVND come from the germline V gene (reference sequence). CDR3 sequence: CASLSGRAPPYNEQFF. The CDR3 DNA follows: TGTGCCAGTCTAAGCGGGAGGGCCCCCCCCTACAATGAGCAGTTCTTC.

The CDR3, as DNA: TGTGCCAGCAGTCCTAGGGAGGTCTATGGCTACACCTTC. Residues: CASSPREVYGYTF. The rearrangement links TRBV28 to TRBJ1-2; no clear D gene. In germline, CDR1 is MDHEN, CDR2 SYDVKM. V lost 5 bases and J lost 4, with 11 bases in between. The CDR3 loop spans 13 amino acids.

In its sample, this clone was seen once. V usage is TRBV28 and J usage is TRBJ2-2, with TRBD2 as a possible D gene (5 bases). Germline V lookup: CDR1 MDHEN, CDR2 SYDVKM. The CDR3 spans 14 residues. V was trimmed by 5 bases and J by 4 bases, leaving 11 bases between them. The CDR3 region is CASSTRHLTGELFF. The CDR3 nucleotides are TGTGCCAGCAGTACTAGACACCTCACCGGGGAGCTGTTTTTT.

V gene TRBV7-8 combines with J gene TRBJ2-7; 8 nucleotides match TRBD1. V lost 7 bases to trimming and J lost 7 bases; unmatched junction nucleotides: 9. The CDR3 has 13 amino acids. In germline, CDR1 is SGHVS, CDR2 FQNEAQ. The CDR3 loop reads CASTRQGTGEQYF. In DNA form, the CDR3 reads TGTGCCAGCACCCGACAGGGGACGGGGGAGCAGTACTTC. The complete variable domain, with remaining parts taken from reference TRBV7-8 and TRBJ2-7, reads GAGVSQSPRYKVAKRGQDVALRCDPISGHVSLFWYQQALGQGPEFLTYFQNEAQLDKSGLPSDRFFAERPEGSVSTLKIQRTQQEDSAVYLCASTRQGTGEQYFGPGTRLTVT.

The rearrangement links TRBV5-1 to TRBJ2-7; 8 nucleotides match TRBD1. J lost 1 base, V lost 4 bases, and 10 bases had no gene match. The length of the CDR3 is 16 residues. Germline CDR1 is SGHRS and CDR2 is YFSETQ. CDR3 DNA: TGCGCCAGCAGCCTAGGGGACAGGACCTATTCCTACGAGCAGTACTTC. Amino acids: CASSLGDRTYSYEQYF.

This chain uses TRBV5-1 with TRBJ2-2, with TRBD1 as a possible D gene (5 bases). The germline V and J ends were trimmed by 2 bases and 1 base, with 6 bases remaining between them. In germline, CDR1 is SGHRS, CDR2 YFSETQ. CDR3 length equals 14 residues. The CDR3 region is CASSLDRNTGELFF. The CDR3 region has the DNA TGCGCCAGCAGCTTAGACAGGAACACCGGGGAGCTGTTTTTT.

This chain uses TRBV28 with TRBJ1-4; 8 nucleotides match TRBD1. Germline-derived CDR1 and CDR2 are MDHEN and SYDVKM. This CDR3 has 15 amino acids. Trimming at V came to 6 bases and at J to 5 bases, leaving 8 bases not matched to a gene. The CDR3 DNA reads as TGTGCCAGCAGCATATCACAGGGGGGGAATGAAAAACTGTTTTTT. Its translation: CASSISQGGNEKLFF. The full variable domain, in which reference TRBV28 and TRBJ1-4 provide the parts outside the CDR3, is DVKVTQSSRYLVKRTGEKVFLECVQDMDHENMFWYRQDPGLGLRLIYFSYDVKMKEKGDIPEGYSVSREKKERFSLILESASTNQTSMYLCASSISQGGNEKLFFGSGTQLSVL.

V usage is TRBV27 and J usage is TRBJ2-7; 8 nucleotides align to TRBD1. Trimming cost V 7 bases and J 3 bases; bases outside gene matches: 11. The V gene's germline CDR1 is MNHEY and CDR2 SMNVEV (reference sequence). The CDR3 spans 15 residues. The CDR3 reads CASKQDREPFYEQYF. The CDR3 region has the DNA TGTGCCAGCAAACAGGACAGGGAACCCTTCTACGAGCAGTACTTC.

The rearrangement joins TRBV6-1 to TRBJ2-1, with TRBD2 as a possible D gene (6 bases). This CDR3 region has 15 residues. The V gene's germline CDR1 is MNHNS and CDR2 SASEGT. V was trimmed by 8 bases and J by 0 bases, leaving 14 bases between them. CDR3: CASGSTRSSYNEQFF. The DNA for the CDR3 is TGTGCCAGCGGTTCGACTAGGAGCTCCTACAATGAGCAGTTCTTC.

This chain connects TRBV14 to TRBJ2-7, with a possible D match to TRBD1 (6 bases). V lost 4 bases and J 1 base, leaving 11 bases between the germline ends. The CDR3 length is 14 residues. Germline assignment: CDR1 SGHDN and CDR2 FVKESK. DNA of the CDR3: TGTGCCAGCAGCCCGACGACAGGTTCCTACGAGCAGTACTTC. Its protein is CASSPTTGSYEQYF. Complete variable domain (other parts from reference TRBV14 and TRBJ2-7): EAGVTQFPSHSVIEKGQTVTLRCDPISGHDNLYWYRRVMGKEIKFLLHFVKESKQDESGMPNNRFLAERTGGTYSTLKVQPAELEDSGVYFCASSPTTGSYEQYFGPGTRLTVT.

The chain recombines TRBV5-5 with TRBJ2-5, with D unresolved. CDR3 length: 13 residues. Germline CDR1 and CDR2: SGHKS and YYEKEE (reference sequence). V dropped 4 bases and J dropped 5 bases, with 12 bases sitting between them. CDR3 nucleotides: TGTGCCAGCAGCCGCCTGGGCCGGGAGACCCAGTACTTC. Residues: CASSRLGRETQYF.

This chain joins TRBV27 and TRBJ1-1; TRBD1 agrees at 8 bases. Germline lookup yields CDR1 MNHEY and CDR2 SMNVEV (reference sequence). There are 15 residues in the CDR3. J lost 0 bases, V lost 5 bases, and 5 bases had no gene match. The CDR3 sequence is CASSAGQGLNTEAFF. Here the CDR3 DNA reads TGTGCCAGCAGTGCCGGACAGGGTTTGAACACTGAAGCTTTCTTT.

This clone was found once. V usage is TRBV18 and J usage is TRBJ2-7, with 11 bases that match TRBD2. The ends lost 3 bases at V and 3 bases at J; junction bases unmatched: 7. Germline V lookup: CDR1 KGHSH, CDR2 LQKENI. The CDR3 contains 16 residues. The CDR3 DNA reads as TGTGCCAGCTCACCTATACAGACTAGCGGGATCTACGAGCAGTACTTC. It specifies CASSPIQTSGIYEQYF. The full variable domain, rest sourced from reference TRBV18 and TRBJ2-7, is NAGVMQNPRHLVRRRGQEARLRCSPMKGHSHVYWYRQLPEEGLKFMVYLQKENIIDESGMPKERFSAEFPKEGPSILRIQQVVRGDSAAYFCASSPIQTSGIYEQYFGPGTRLTVT.

The count of this clone is one. The genes are TRBV19 and TRBJ2-7; possible D gene TRBD2, 6 bases. V gave up 5 bases and J gave up 5 bases, with 19 bases separating them. The CDR3 extends over 15 amino acids. Germline CDR1 is LNHDA and CDR2 is SQIVND (reference sequence). CDR3: CASSPRRAAIHEQYF. The DNA of the CDR3 is TGTGCCAGTAGTCCCCGGAGGGCCGCTATCCACGAGCAGTACTTC.

This clone was seen only a few times. The rearrangement links TRBV2 to TRBJ1-4; tentatively, D is TRBD1 (5 bases). The CDR3 is 12 amino acids. Germline V lookup: CDR1 SNHLY, CDR2 FYNNEI. The ends were cut back, 6 bases at V and 8 bases at J, with 10 bases in the middle. The CDR3 reads CASSPGWEKLFF. The CDR3, as DNA: TGTGCCAGCAGCCCAGGGTGGGAAAAACTGTTTTTT.

The chain is built from TRBV6-1 and TRBJ2-2, with 12 bases that match TRBD2. The CDR3 consists of 17 residues. V lost 4 bases and J lost 3; bases outside the gene matches: 6. CDR1 and CDR2 from the germline V gene are MNHNS and SASEGT. CDR3 region: CASSALAGGGYTGELFF. DNA for the CDR3: TGTGCCAGCAGTGCCCTAGCGGGAGGGGGGTACACCGGGGAGCTGTTTTTT.